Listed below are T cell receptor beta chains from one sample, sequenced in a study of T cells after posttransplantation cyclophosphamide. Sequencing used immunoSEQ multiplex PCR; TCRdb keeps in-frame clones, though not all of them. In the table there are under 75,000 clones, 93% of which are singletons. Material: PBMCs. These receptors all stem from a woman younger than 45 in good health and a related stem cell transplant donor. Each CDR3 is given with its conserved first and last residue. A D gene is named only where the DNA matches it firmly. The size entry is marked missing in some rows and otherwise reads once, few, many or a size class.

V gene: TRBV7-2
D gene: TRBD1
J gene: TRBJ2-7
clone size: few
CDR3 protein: CASSKGQGNEQYF
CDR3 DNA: TGTGCCAGCAGCAAGGGACAGGGTAACGAGCAGTACTTC

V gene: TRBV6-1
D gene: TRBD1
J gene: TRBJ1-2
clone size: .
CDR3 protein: CASSEARGQNYGYTF
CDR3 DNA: TGTGCCAGCAGTGAAGCCCGGGGACAGAACTATGGCTACACCTTC

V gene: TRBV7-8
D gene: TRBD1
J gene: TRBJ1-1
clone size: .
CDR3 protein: CASSRVGGQRSTEAFF
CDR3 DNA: TGTGCCAGCAGCCGGGTCGGGGGACAGAGGTCCACTGAAGCTTTCTTT

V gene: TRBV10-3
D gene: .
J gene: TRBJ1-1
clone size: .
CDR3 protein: CAISDGLNTEAFF
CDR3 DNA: TGTGCCATCAGCGACGGTTTGAACACTGAAGCTTTCTTT

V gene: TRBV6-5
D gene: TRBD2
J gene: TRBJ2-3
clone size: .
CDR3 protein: CASTRGGQDTQYF
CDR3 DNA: TGTGCCAGCACTCGGGGGGGCCAAGATACGCAGTATTTT

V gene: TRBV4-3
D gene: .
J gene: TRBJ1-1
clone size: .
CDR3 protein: CASSQDRREAFF
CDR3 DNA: TGCGCCAGCAGCCAAGATCGGCGTGAAGCTTTCTTT

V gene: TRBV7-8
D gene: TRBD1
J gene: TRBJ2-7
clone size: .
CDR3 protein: CASSFRQGAFYEQYF
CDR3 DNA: TGTGCCAGCAGCTTCCGACAGGGCGCTTTCTACGAGCAGTACTTC

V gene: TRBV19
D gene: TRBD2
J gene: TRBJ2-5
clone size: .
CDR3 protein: CASTPSGGAGETQYF
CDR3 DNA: TGTGCCAGTACTCCTAGCGGGGGGGCCGGAGAGACCCAGTACTTC

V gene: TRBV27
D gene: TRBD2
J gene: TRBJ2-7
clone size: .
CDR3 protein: CASSLFVTSGDSYEQYF
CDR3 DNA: TGTGCCAGCAGTTTATTCGTGACTAGCGGGGACTCCTACGAGCAGTACTTC

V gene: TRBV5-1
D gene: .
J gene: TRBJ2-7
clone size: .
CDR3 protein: CASSLGEAYEQYF
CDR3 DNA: TGCGCCAGCAGCTTGGGAGAGGCCTACGAGCAGTACTTC

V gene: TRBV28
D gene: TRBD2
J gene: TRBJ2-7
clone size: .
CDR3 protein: CASRTSGGAYEQYF
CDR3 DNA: TGTGCCAGCAGGACGAGCGGGGGGGCCTACGAGCAGTACTTC

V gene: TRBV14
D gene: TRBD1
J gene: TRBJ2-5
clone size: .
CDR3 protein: CASSQEDRAETQYF
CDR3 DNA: TGTGCCAGCAGCCAAGAGGACAGGGCCGAGACCCAGTACTTC

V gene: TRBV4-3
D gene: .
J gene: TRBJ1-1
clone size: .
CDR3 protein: CASSLSGGKAFF
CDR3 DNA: TGCGCCAGCAGCCTGTCGGGGGGCAAGGCTTTCTTT

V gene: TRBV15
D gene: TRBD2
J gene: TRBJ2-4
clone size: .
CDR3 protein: CATSTGGLASGAQYF
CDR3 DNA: TGTGCCACCAGCACTGGGGGGTTAGCTAGCGGGGCTCAGTACTTC

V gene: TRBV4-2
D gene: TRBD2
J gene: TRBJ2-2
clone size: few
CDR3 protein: CASKGTSGLANTGELFF
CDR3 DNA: TGTGCCAGTAAGGGGACTAGCGGGCTAGCGAACACCGGGGAGCTGTTTTTT

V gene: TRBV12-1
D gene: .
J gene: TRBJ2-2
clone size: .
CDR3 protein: CASSFAHRGDLGELFF
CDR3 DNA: TGTGCCAGCAGCTTTGCGCATCGGGGGGATCTCGGGGAGCTGTTTTTT

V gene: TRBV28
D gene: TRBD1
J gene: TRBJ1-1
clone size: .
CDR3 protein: CATNPGTGPNTEAFF
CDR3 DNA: TGTGCCACCAACCCCGGGACAGGGCCTAACACTGAAGCTTTCTTT

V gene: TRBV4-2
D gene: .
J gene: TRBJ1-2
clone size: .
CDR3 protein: CASSQASNRVGYTF
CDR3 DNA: TGTGCCAGCAGCCAGGCAAGTAACAGGGTTGGCTACACCTTC

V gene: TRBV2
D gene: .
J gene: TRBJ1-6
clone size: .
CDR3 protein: CASSDFGGRGSPLHF
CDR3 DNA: TGTGCCAGCAGTGACTTCGGAGGCCGGGGTTCACCCCTCCACTTT

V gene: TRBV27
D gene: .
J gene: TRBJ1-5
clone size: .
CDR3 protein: CASTVGMGQPQHF
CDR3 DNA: TGTGCCAGCACCGTAGGGATGGGTCAGCCCCAGCATTTT

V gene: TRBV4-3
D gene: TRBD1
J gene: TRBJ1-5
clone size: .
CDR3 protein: CASSQGQGSFQPQHF
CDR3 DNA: TGCGCCAGCAGCCAGGGACAGGGGAGTTTTCAGCCCCAGCATTTT

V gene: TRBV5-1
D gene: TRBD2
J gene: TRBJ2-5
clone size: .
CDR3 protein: CASSYSGEETQYF
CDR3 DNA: TGCGCCAGCAGTTATAGCGGGGAGGAGACCCAGTACTTC

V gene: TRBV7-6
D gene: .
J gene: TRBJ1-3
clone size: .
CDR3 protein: CASSLDAGNSGNTIYF
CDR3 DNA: TGTGCCAGCAGCTTAGATGCGGGTAACTCTGGAAACACCATATATTTT

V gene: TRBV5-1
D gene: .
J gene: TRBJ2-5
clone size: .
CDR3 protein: CASSPLSLGGALQTQYF
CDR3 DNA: TGCGCCAGCAGCCCTCTTAGCCTGGGGGGCGCCCTACAGACCCAGTACTTC

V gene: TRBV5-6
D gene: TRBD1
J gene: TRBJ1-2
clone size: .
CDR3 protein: CASSLVGGQGINYGYTF
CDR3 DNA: TGTGCCAGCAGCTTGGTGGGGGGACAGGGGATTAACTATGGCTACACCTTC

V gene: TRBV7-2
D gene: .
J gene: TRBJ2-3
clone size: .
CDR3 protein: CASSLAEGAQYF
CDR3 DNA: TGTGCCAGCAGCTTAGCTGAAGGGGCGCAGTATTTT

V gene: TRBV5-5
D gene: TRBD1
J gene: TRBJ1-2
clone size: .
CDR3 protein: CASSLEQGAYGYTF
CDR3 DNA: TGTGCCAGCAGCTTGGAACAGGGGGCGTATGGCTACACCTTC

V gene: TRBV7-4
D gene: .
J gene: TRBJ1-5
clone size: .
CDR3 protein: CASSLGPGGGGNQPQHF
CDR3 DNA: TGTGCCAGCAGCTTAGGCCCGGGTGGGGGTGGCAATCAGCCCCAGCATTTT

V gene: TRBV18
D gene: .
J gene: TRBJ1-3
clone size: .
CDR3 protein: CASSPLGHSGNTIYF
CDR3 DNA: TGTGCCAGCTCACCCCTGGGACACAGTGGAAACACCATATATTTT

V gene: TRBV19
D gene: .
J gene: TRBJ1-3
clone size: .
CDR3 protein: CASSPMWLSGTIYF
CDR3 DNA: TGTGCCAGTAGTCCTATGTGGCTTAGTGGCACCATATATTTT

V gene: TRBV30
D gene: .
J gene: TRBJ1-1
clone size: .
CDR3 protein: CAWTSEGMNTEAFF
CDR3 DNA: TGTGCCTGGACGTCAGAAGGGATGAACACTGAAGCTTTCTTT

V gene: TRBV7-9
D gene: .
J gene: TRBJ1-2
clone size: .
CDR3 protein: CASSFDYGYTF
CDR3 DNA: TGTGCCAGCAGCTTTGATTATGGCTACACCTTC

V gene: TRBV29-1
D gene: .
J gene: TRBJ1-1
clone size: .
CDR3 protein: CSVVPLLGEAFF
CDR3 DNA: TGCAGCGTTGTTCCTCTGCTCGGTGAAGCTTTCTTT

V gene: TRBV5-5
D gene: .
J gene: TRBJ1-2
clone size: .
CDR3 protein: CASSLDGGKDYGYTF
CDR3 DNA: TGTGCCAGCAGCTTGGATGGAGGGAAAGACTATGGCTACACCTTC

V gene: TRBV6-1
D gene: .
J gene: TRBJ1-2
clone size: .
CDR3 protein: CASSEGKGYGYTF
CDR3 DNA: TGTGCCAGCAGTGAAGGGAAAGGGTATGGCTACACCTTC

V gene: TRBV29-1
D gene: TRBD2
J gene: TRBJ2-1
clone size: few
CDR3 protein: CSVGVAGGDEQFF
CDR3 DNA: TGCAGCGTTGGAGTAGCGGGTGGGGATGAGCAGTTCTTC

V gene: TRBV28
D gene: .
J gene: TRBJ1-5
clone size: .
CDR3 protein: CASSPSGGSYGGQPQHF
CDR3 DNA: TGTGCCAGCAGTCCTTCCGGGGGGTCATATGGGGGTCAGCCCCAGCATTTT

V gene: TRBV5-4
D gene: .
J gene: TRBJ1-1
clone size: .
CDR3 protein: CASSSTGIGLNTEAFF
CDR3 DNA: TGTGCCAGCAGCTCTACAGGGATTGGGTTGAACACTGAAGCTTTCTTT

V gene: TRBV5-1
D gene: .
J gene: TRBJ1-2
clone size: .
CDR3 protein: CASSLDGDYGYTF
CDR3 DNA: TGCGCCAGCAGCTTGGATGGGGACTATGGCTACACCTTC

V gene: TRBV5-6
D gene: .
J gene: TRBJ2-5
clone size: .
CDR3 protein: CASNLRSGQETQYF
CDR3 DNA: TGTGCCAGCAACCTAAGGAGCGGGCAAGAGACCCAGTACTTC

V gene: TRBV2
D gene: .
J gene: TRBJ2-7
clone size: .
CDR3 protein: CASSGRQGYEQYF
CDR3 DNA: TGTGCCAGCAGTGGTCGGCAGGGGTACGAGCAGTACTTC

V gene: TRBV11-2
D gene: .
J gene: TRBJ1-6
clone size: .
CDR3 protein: CASSSRGNNSPLHF
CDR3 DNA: TGTGCCAGCAGTTCCAGGGGTAATAATTCACCCCTCCACTTT

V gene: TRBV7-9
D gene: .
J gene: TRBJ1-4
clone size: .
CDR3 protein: CASSLHRTSTNEKLFF
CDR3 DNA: TGTGCCAGCAGCCTCCACAGGACCTCAACTAATGAAAAACTGTTTTTT

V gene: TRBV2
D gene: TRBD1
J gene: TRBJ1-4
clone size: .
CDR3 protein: CASSYRGTNEKLFF
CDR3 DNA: TGTGCCAGCAGTTACAGGGGCACTAATGAAAAACTGTTTTTT

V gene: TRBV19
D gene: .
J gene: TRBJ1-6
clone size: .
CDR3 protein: CASKVSHNNSPLHF
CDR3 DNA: TGTGCCAGTAAAGTCTCCCATAATAATTCACCCCTCCACTTT

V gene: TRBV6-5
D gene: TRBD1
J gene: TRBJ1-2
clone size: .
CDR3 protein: CASTDRAGYGYTF
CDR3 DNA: TGTGCCAGCACCGACAGGGCGGGGTATGGCTACACCTTC

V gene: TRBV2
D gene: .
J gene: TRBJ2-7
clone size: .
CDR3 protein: CASSDLVEQYF
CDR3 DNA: TGTGCCAGCAGTGATCTAGTCGAGCAGTACTTC

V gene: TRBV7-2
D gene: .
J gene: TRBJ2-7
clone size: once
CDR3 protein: CASSLILSSYEQYF
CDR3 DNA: TGTGCCAGCAGCTTAATTCTAAGCTCCTACGAGCAGTACTTC

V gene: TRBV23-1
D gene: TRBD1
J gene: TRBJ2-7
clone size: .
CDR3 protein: CASRNKMGLRDSSYEQYF
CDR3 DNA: TGCGCCAGCAGAAATAAAATGGGCCTTCGGGACAGCTCCTACGAGCAGTACTTC

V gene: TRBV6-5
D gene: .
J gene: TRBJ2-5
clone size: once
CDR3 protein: CASSFQGQETQYF
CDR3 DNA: TGTGCCAGCAGTTTCCAGGGACAAGAGACCCAGTACTTC

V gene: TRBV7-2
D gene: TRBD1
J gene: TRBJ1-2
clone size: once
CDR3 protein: CASSLRDSRRGYTF
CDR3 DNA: TGTGCCAGCAGCTTACGGGACAGTCGGAGGGGCTACACCTTC

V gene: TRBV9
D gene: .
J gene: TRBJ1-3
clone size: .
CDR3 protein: CASSELTSGNTIYF
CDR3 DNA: TGTGCCAGCAGCGAATTGACCTCAGGGAACACCATATATTTT

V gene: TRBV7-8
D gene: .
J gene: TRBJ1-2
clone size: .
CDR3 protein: CASSFLGYGYTF
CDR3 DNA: TGTGCCAGCAGCTTTTTGGGTTATGGCTACACCTTC

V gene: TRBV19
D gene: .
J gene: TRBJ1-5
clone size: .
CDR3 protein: CASSINRADYSNQPQHF
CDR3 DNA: TGTGCCAGTAGTATTAACAGGGCGGACTATAGCAATCAGCCCCAGCATTTT

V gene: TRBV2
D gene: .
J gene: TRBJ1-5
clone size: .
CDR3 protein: CASSPTEHSNQPQHF
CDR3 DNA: TGTGCCAGCAGTCCGACAGAACATAGCAATCAGCCCCAGCATTTT

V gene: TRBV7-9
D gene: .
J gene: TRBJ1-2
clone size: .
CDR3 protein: CASSLDWGQSGYTF
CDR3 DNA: TGTGCCAGCAGCTTAGATTGGGGGCAATCGGGCTACACCTTC

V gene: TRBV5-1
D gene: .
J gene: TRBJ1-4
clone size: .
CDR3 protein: CASSLARASEKLFF
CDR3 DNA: TGCGCCAGCAGCTTGGCCAGGGCTTCTGAAAAACTGTTTTTT